The subject of this entry is one T cell receptor beta chain. PCR primers comprised 60 Vbeta and 13 Jbeta primers. The assay was immunoSEQ multiplex PCR, and TCRdb's table has in-frame clones only and misses some. The sample includes about 50,000 clones, over 60% of them seen just once. This sample is drawn from a study of cytomegalovirus exposure and HLA in healthy donors. The ends lost 1 base at V and 2 bases at J; junction bases unmatched: 7. Germline CDR1 is SGHDT and CDR2 is YYEEEE. The CDR3 contains 16 residues. The V and J genes are TRBV5-6 and TRBJ2-3, with 7 nucleotides matching TRBD1. Sequencing was performed on PBMCs. The sequence came from a woman in her forties in good health and CMV-seropositive. The CDR3 region has the DNA TGTGCCAGCAGCTTGTGGTGGGACAGAACCACAGATACGCAGTATTTT. Translated: CASSLWWDRTTDTQYF.